The 19 T cell receptor beta chains given below trace back to one sample, sequenced in a study of blood T cell repertoires in COVID-19. Measured with immunoSEQ multiplex PCR; TCRdb has only the in-frame clones, and not every one. This table has 90,000 to 95,000 clones, 88% appearing once. Material for sequencing was peripheral blood. The source of these receptors is a woman aged 80 or over with active COVID-19.

V is TRBV6-2 or TRBV6-3 and J is TRBJ2-1, with TRBD1 as a possible D gene (5 bases). The CDR3 totals 15 residues. Germline CDR1 and CDR2: MNHEY and SVGEGT. V was clipped by 0 bases and J by 6 bases, with 12 bases between them. CDR3 loop: CASSYSQDNGNEQFF. The CDR3 DNA is TGTGCCAGCAGTTACTCGCAGGACAACGGCAATGAGCAGTTCTTC.

The V call is TRBV6-6, the J call TRBJ1-5, with 9 bases fitting TRBD1. The V segment lost 6 bases and the J segment 4 bases; nucleotides outside the gene matches: 4. CDR3 length equals 14 residues. The germline V gene has CDR1 MNHNY and CDR2 SVGAGI (reference sequence). CDR3 DNA: TGTGCCAGCAGCCAAGGGACAGGGAATCAGCCCCAGCATTTT. It codes for CASSQGTGNQPQHF.

The CDR3, as DNA: TGTGCCAGCCAACCTCGGGACAGGTACGAGCAGTACTTC. Its protein is CASQPRDRYEQYF. This sequence joins TRBV12-3 or TRBV12-4 and TRBJ2-7; 8 bases align to TRBD1. Unmatched junction bases numbered 7, after V lost 8 bases and J lost 4 bases. The CDR3 has 13 amino acids.

The rearrangement uses TRBV28 and TRBJ2-3, with no clear D. Trimming pared 3 bases from V and 2 bases from J, leaving 9 bases between. CDR3 size: 14 residues. Germline loops: CDR1 MDHEN, CDR2 SYDVKM. For the CDR3, the DNA is TGTGCCAGCAGTTTTAGGCAGGCCACAGATACGCAGTATTTT. Translation: CASSFRQATDTQYF. The full variable domain, its missing parts supplied by reference TRBV28 and TRBJ2-3, is DVKVTQSSRYLVKRTGEKVFLECVQDMDHENMFWYRQDPGLGLRLIYFSYDVKMKEKGDIPEGYSVSREKKERFSLILESASTNQTSMYLCASSFRQATDTQYFGPGTRLTVL.

This chain links TRBV21-1 with TRBJ2-1; the listed D gene, TRBD2, was not tested against the DNA. TRBV21-1 is a documented pseudogene. The CDR3 is 17 amino acids. The CDR3 is CASSKALGGSSYNEQFF. CDR3 DNA: TGTGCCAGCAGCAAAGCGCTAGGCGGGAGCTCCTACAATGAGCAGTTCTTC.

In this sample, this clone turned up once. This chain uses TRBV27 with TRBJ2-7, with 7 nucleotides matching TRBD2. The CDR3 has 15 residues. Germline V gives CDR1 MNHEY, CDR2 SMNVEV (reference sequence). Trimming cost V 4 bases and J 2 bases; bases outside gene matches: 8. The CDR3: CASSSTGTTAYEQYF. In DNA form, the CDR3 reads TGTGCCAGCAGTTCGACCGGGACTACAGCCTACGAGCAGTACTTC.

The chain employs TRBV7-2 and TRBJ2-6, with a possible D match to TRBD1 (5 bases). CDR1 and CDR2 from the germline V gene are SGHTA and FQGNSA. The CDR3 totals 16 residues. V lost 5 bases, J lost 1 base, and 12 bases lay in between. The CDR3 nucleotides are TGTGCCAGCAGCCCAGACAGCCAGTCTGGGGCCAACGTCCTGACTTTC. It translates to CASSPDSQSGANVLTF.

This clone has more than one count but fewer than ten. The chain couples TRBV28 to TRBJ2-7; the match to TRBD2 covers 7 bases. The CDR3 is 15 amino acids. Germline trimming cut 2 bases from V and 1 base from J; bases unmatched to any gene: 5. Germline assignment: CDR1 MDHEN and CDR2 SYDVKM. In DNA form, the CDR3 reads TGTGCCAGCAGTTTAAGCCTAGCGGAGTCCTACGAGCAGTACTTC. Protein product: CASSLSLAESYEQYF.

V is TRBV18 and J is TRBJ1-2, with D possibly matching TRBD1 (5 bases). Per germline, CDR1 KGHSH and CDR2 LQKENI. The CDR3 runs to 12 residues. Trimming left V 4 bases short and J 8 bases short, with 11 bases between. In DNA, the CDR3 is TGTGCCAGCTCACGACAGTATGGCGGCTACACCTTC. Its translation is CASSRQYGGYTF. The complete variable domain, with remaining parts taken from reference TRBV18 and TRBJ1-2, reads NAGVMQNPRHLVRRRGQEARLRCSPMKGHSHVYWYRQLPEEGLKFMVYLQKENIIDESGMPKERFSAEFPKEGPSILRIQQVVRGDSAAYFCASSRQYGGYTFGSGTRLTVV.

The rearrangement joins TRBV2 to TRBJ2-1, with D maybe TRBD1 (5 bases). The CDR3 covers 13 residues. V dropped 4 bases and J dropped 4 bases, with 8 bases sitting between them. The germline gives CDR1 SNHLY, CDR2 FYNNEI. The CDR3 protein is CASSGQIYNEQFF. CDR3 nucleotide sequence: TGTGCCAGCAGTGGACAGATTTACAATGAGCAGTTCTTC. The whole variable domain, remainder taken from reference TRBV2 and TRBJ2-1, is EPEVTQTPSHQVTQMGQEVILRCVPISNHLYFYWYRQILGQKVEFLVSFYNNEISEKSEIFDDQFSVERPDGSNFTLKIRSTKLEDSAMYFCASSGQIYNEQFFGPGTRLTVL.

V usage is TRBV5-1 and J usage is TRBJ2-1, with 9 bases aligning to TRBD2. Germline-derived CDR1 and CDR2 are SGHRS and YFSETQ. This CDR3 spans 17 amino acids. The J segment lost 7 bases and the V segment lost 0 bases, leaving 11 bases of the junction unmatched. The CDR3 loop is CASSLEWGTSHLNEQFF. CDR3 coding DNA: TGCGCCAGCAGCTTGGAGTGGGGGACTAGCCATTTAAATGAGCAGTTCTTC. The full variable domain, rest sourced from reference TRBV5-1 and TRBJ2-1, is KAGVTQTPRYLIKTRGQQVTLSCSPISGHRSVSWYQQTPGQGLQFLFEYFSETQRNKGNFPGRFSGRQFSNSRSEMNVSTLELGDSALYLCASSLEWGTSHLNEQFFGPGTRLTVL.

The chain has TRBV14 and TRBJ2-5; 7 bases fit TRBD2. After removal of 0 bases from V and 1 base from J, the junction contained 8 bases not matched to a gene. This CDR3 has 17 amino acids. The germline V gene encodes CDR1 SGHDN and CDR2 FVKESK. The CDR3 sequence: CASSQEASGAPQETQYF. The CDR3 bases are TGTGCCAGCAGCCAAGAAGCTAGCGGAGCGCCCCAAGAGACCCAGTACTTC. Drawing the rest from reference TRBV14 and TRBJ2-5, the complete variable domain is EAGVTQFPSHSVIEKGQTVTLRCDPISGHDNLYWYRRVMGKEIKFLLHFVKESKQDESGMPNNRFLAERTGGTYSTLKVQPAELEDSGVYFCASSQEASGAPQETQYFGPGTRLLVL.

The rearrangement links TRBV5-1 to TRBJ2-7; 10 bases map to TRBD2. This CDR3 is built from 16 residues. Germline V lookup: CDR1 SGHRS, CDR2 YFSETQ. V shed 4 bases and J 7 bases; nucleotides not matched to a gene: 14. In DNA, the CDR3 is TGCGCCAGCAGCCTGGTGGGAGCGGGAGGGCCGAATGAGCAGTACTTC. It codes for CASSLVGAGGPNEQYF.

This chain uses TRBV28 with TRBJ2-7; D ambiguous. V lost 6 bases and J lost 4, with 13 bases in between. Germline CDR1 is MDHEN and CDR2 is SYDVKM. CDR3 length: 13 residues. This CDR3 reads CASSPGANYEQYF. CDR3 bases: TGTGCCAGCAGCCCGGGTGCCAATTACGAGCAGTACTTC.

CDR3: CASSYSISRASGTNEQFF. The CDR3 DNA reads TGTGCCAGCAGTTACTCCATAAGCAGGGCTAGCGGGACCAATGAGCAGTTCTTC. The rearrangement joins TRBV6-2 or TRBV6-3 to TRBJ2-1; 9 bases are shared with TRBD2. J lost 6 bases, V lost 0 bases, and 12 bases had no gene match. This CDR3 has 18 residues. Germline loops: CDR1 MNHEY, CDR2 SVGEGT.

The gene calls are TRBV3-1 (or the pseudogene TRBV3-2) and TRBJ2-2; D remains ambiguous. There are 13 residues in the CDR3. Germline V gives CDR1 LGHDT, CDR2 YNNKEL (reference sequence). Trimming pared 3 bases from V and 2 bases from J, leaving 4 bases between. As DNA, the CDR3 is TGTGCCAGCAGCCATCTAAACACCGGGGAGCTGTTTTTT. Translated, it gives CASSHLNTGELFF.

The V gene is TRBV7-9, the J gene TRBJ2-3, with D maybe TRBD2 (5 bases). The CDR3 has 14 residues. In germline, CDR1 is SEHNR, CDR2 FQNEAQ (reference sequence). V lost 4 bases, J lost 5 bases, and 13 bases lay in between. This chain's CDR3 is CASSSARAGDTQYF. DNA of the CDR3: TGTGCCAGCAGCTCGGCGCGGGCGGGAGATACGCAGTATTTT. Together with reference TRBV7-9 and TRBJ2-3, the CDR3 gives the full variable domain: DTGVSQNPRHKITKRGQNVTFRCDPISEHNRLYWYRQTLGQGPEFLTYFQNEAQLEKSRLLSDRFSAERPKGSFSTLEIQRTEQGDSAMYLCASSSARAGDTQYFGPGTRLTVL.

V usage is TRBV10-3 and J usage is TRBJ2-7; 9 nucleotides line up with TRBD2. The CDR3 contains 14 residues. V lost 8 bases and J lost 3; bases outside the gene matches: 8. Germline V gene data show CDR1 as ENHRY and CDR2 as SYGVKD. CDR3 sequence (DNA): TGTGCCATCTCGGCTAGCGGGGTGCACTACGAGCAGTACTTC. It translates to CAISASGVHYEQYF.

The chain recombines TRBV18 with TRBJ2-2; maybe TRBD2 (6 bases). The germline CDR1 and CDR2 sequences are KGHSH and LQKENI. CDR3 length equals 15 residues. Trimming removed 3 bases from V and 3 bases from J, with 11 bases in between. CDR3 coding DNA: TGTGCCAGCTCACCGCGGGACTTCCACACCGGGGAGCTGTTTTTT. This encodes CASSPRDFHTGELFF.